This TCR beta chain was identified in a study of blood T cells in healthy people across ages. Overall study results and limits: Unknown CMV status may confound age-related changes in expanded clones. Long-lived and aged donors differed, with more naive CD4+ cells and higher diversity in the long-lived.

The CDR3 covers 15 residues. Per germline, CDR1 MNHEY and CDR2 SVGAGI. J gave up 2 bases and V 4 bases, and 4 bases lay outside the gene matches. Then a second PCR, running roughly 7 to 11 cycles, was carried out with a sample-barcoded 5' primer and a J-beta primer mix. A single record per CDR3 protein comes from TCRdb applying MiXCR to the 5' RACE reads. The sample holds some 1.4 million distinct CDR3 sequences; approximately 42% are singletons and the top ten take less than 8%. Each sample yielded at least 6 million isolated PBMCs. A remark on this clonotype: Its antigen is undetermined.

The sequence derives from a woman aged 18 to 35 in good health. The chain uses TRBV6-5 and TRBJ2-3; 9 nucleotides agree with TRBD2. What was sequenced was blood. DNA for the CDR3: TGTGCCAGCAGTTTCAGCGGGGGGCTCACAGATACGCAGTATTTT. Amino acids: CASSFSGGLTDTQYF.